The 24 T cell receptor beta chains listed next were all sequenced from one sample in a study of T cells in tuberculosis. Profiled with immunoSEQ multiplex PCR; TCRdb holds only in-frame clones, not every one. There are 70,000 to 95,000 clones in the sample; roughly 93% occur only once, and under 2.5% lies in the top ten. Cells were sorted from thawed PBMC rested overnight and stained with GMM-loaded CD1B tetramer, viability dye and anti-CD3. The lipid loaded on the CD1B tetramers was C32 glucose monomycolate from Rhodococcus equi. Sequenced sample: CD1b-GMM tetramer-negative cells sorted from PBMCs. The source is an adult woman with latent tuberculosis.

The sample holds one count of this clone. This rearrangement joins TRBV27 to TRBJ1-2, with 8 bases that match TRBD1. This CDR3 has 19 amino acids. Germline CDR1 MNHEY, CDR2 SMNVEV (reference sequence). Unmatched junction bases numbered 19, after V lost 3 bases and J lost 4 bases. CDR3: CASSFSRPSWGQVGYGYTF. CDR3 DNA: TGTGCCAGCAGTTTTAGTCGGCCCTCCTGGGGACAGGTTGGCTATGGCTACACCTTC.

The chain recombines TRBV28 with TRBJ1-1; tentatively, D is TRBD1 (6 bases). The CDR3 length is 16 residues. The V end was cut by 4 bases, the J end by 2 bases, with 17 bases between. Germline V gene sequence: CDR1 MDHEN, CDR2 SYDVKM. In nucleotides, the CDR3 is TGTGCCAGCAGTTCGGAAAGACAGGACGATAACACTGAAGCTTTCTTT. Residues: CASSSERQDDNTEAFF.

The chain employs TRBV5-1 and TRBJ2-3, with 8 bases lining up with TRBD2. Germline V gene sequence: CDR1 SGHRS, CDR2 YFSETQ. The CDR3 totals 17 residues. The junction had 7 bases not matched to a gene; V was cut back by 0 bases and J by 1 base. Written as DNA, the CDR3 is TGCGCCAGCAGCTTGGCCACCCGGGGGGGCCGCACAGATACGCAGTATTTT. This translates into CASSLATRGGRTDTQYF.

The chain recombines TRBV5-1 with TRBJ2-1; 10 nucleotides agree with TRBD2. V dropped 4 bases and J dropped 1; count of bases not matched to a gene: 8. Germline-derived CDR1 and CDR2 are SGHRS and YFSETQ. The CDR3 consists of 17 residues. In nucleotides, the CDR3 is TGCGCCAGCAGCGTGGATAGCGGGGGGTGGTCCTACAATGAGCAGTTCTTC. Its translation: CASSVDSGGWSYNEQFF.

The DNA for the CDR3 is TGTGCCAGCAGCCGCGCGGGGATCAGGGGGCAAGCAGATACGCAGTATTTT. This gives the protein CASSRAGIRGQADTQYF. The rearrangement links TRBV27 to TRBJ2-3; 8 bases are a match to TRBD1. V was clipped by 6 bases and J by 4 bases; unmatched bases: 15. CDR3 length equals 17 residues. Germline V gene sequence: CDR1 MNHEY, CDR2 SMNVEV (reference sequence).

This chain links TRBV28 with TRBJ1-1; D gene unclear. This CDR3 comprises 14 residues. V gave up 4 bases and J gave up 0 bases, with 9 bases separating them. Per the germline V gene, CDR1 is MDHEN and CDR2 is SYDVKM. The CDR3 DNA reads as TGTGCCAGCAGTTCCAGAACAATGAACACTGAAGCTTTCTTT. This translates into CASSSRTMNTEAFF.

The chain carries TRBV9 and TRBJ1-4; no firm D call. Germline CDR1 reads SGDLS; CDR2 reads YYNGEE. The CDR3 is 22 amino acids. Trimming took off 0 bases at V and 1 base at J, with 28 bases between the two ends. The CDR3 DNA follows: TGTGCCAGCAGCGTAGCTTGCGTAGGTCGGGAGCCACTCGGGTTAACTAATGAAAAACTGTTTTTT. This translates into CASSVACVGREPLGLTNEKLFF.

The rearrangement uses TRBV18 and TRBJ1-3, with unresolved D. This CDR3 region has 16 residues. Per the germline V gene, CDR1 is KGHSH and CDR2 is LQKENI. V was shortened by 3 bases and J by 4 bases, with 16 bases between the two germline ends. Written as DNA, the CDR3 is TGTGCCAGCTCACCCAACCACATTAATTTCGGAAACACCATATATTTT. This sequence encodes CASSPNHINFGNTIYF.

The rearrangement uses TRBV6-5 and TRBJ1-3; D is ambiguous. CDR3 size: 16 residues. Germline assignment: CDR1 MNHEY and CDR2 SVGAGI. The ends were cut back, 4 bases at V and 3 bases at J, with 16 bases in the middle. This CDR3 reads CASSSTDRIVGNTIYF. The CDR3 DNA reads TGTGCCAGCAGTTCCACCGATAGAATAGTTGGAAACACCATATATTTT.

This chain connects TRBV6-5 to TRBJ1-1; D ambiguous. The CDR3 is 15 residues long. The V end lost 0 bases, the J end lost 4 bases, and 12 bases lay between the germline ends. Germline loops: CDR1 MNHEY, CDR2 SVGAGI. This CDR3 reads CASSYSSSASTEAFF. The CDR3 DNA reads TGTGCCAGCAGTTACTCATCGTCGGCTAGCACTGAAGCTTTCTTT.

The gene calls are TRBV2 and TRBJ2-5; the match to TRBD2 covers 10 bases. The J call may be faulty, since TRBJ2-7 better matches the DNA end. Looked up from germline, CDR1 is SNHLY and CDR2 is FYNNEI. The CDR3 is made up of 14 amino acids. The CDR3, as DNA: TGTGCCAGCAGTCCTAGCGGGGGCTCCTACGAGCAGTACTTC. It codes for CASSPSGGSYEQYF.

This clone was picked up a small number of times. The rearrangement joins TRBV7-3 to TRBJ2-2, with D unclear. V dropped 2 bases and J dropped 4 bases, with 5 bases sitting between them. Germline assignment: CDR1 SGHTA and CDR2 FQGTGA. This CDR3 is 13 amino acids long. Here the CDR3 DNA reads TGTGCCAGCAGCTTAGTCAGCACCGGGGAGCTGTTTTTT. Translating it yields CASSLVSTGELFF.

V gene TRBV5-4 combines with J gene TRBJ1-1; tentatively, D is TRBD1 (6 bases). Trimming stripped 4 bases from V and 4 bases from J, with 11 bases between. Germline V gene sequence: CDR1 SGHNT, CDR2 YYREEE (reference sequence). CDR3 length equals 13 residues. The CDR3: CASSALGGTEAFF. Written as DNA, the CDR3 is TGTGCCAGCAGCGCGCTAGGGGGCACTGAAGCTTTCTTT.

This clone was seen just once. The chain recombines TRBV7-3 with TRBJ2-3; D not resolved. Germline CDR1 reads SGHTA; CDR2 reads FQGTGA. The CDR3 is 18 amino acids. Trimming shortened V by 2 bases and J by 0 bases, and 18 bases separated the two germline ends. DNA of the CDR3: TGTGCCAGCAGCTTAGTTCCCCTACAGCTCCCTAGCACAGATACGCAGTATTTT. It yields the protein CASSLVPLQLPSTDTQYF.

This clone has a single count. The genes are TRBV19 and TRBJ1-4; TRBD1 might be the D (6 bases). Per germline, CDR1 LNHDA and CDR2 SQIVND (reference sequence). V was pared by 10 bases and J by 4 bases, with 16 bases between. This CDR3 is built from 14 residues. DNA of the CDR3: TGTGCCACATCCAGGGGATCCGATAATGAAAAACTGTTTTTT. This codes for CATSRGSDNEKLFF.

The gene calls are TRBV5-1 and TRBJ2-1; D is possibly TRBD2 (6 bases). The CDR3 is 14 residues long. The germline V gene encodes CDR1 SGHRS and CDR2 YFSETQ. V was pared by 0 bases and J by 11 bases, with 15 bases between. Here the CDR3 DNA reads TGCGCCAGCAGCTTGGATAGCGGTTCTGCTAAGCAGTTCTTC. Its protein product is CASSLDSGSAKQFF.

The table lists this clone with a count of one. The genes are TRBV6-4 and TRBJ2-5; a weak D match, TRBD2 (6 bases). Germline lookup yields CDR1 MRHNA and CDR2 SNTAGT. Trimming took off 4 bases at V and 3 bases at J, with 9 bases between the two ends. The CDR3 is 13 amino acids. The CDR3 protein is CASSVRGKETQYF. For the CDR3, the DNA is TGTGCCAGCAGTGTGCGCGGGAAAGAGACCCAGTACTTC.

V usage is TRBV15 and J usage is TRBJ2-3; TRBD2 agrees at 11 bases. Germline V gene lookup returns CDR1 LNHNV and CDR2 YYDKDF (reference sequence). Trimming removed 3 bases from V and 1 base from J; junction bases left unmatched: 3. This CDR3 is 16 amino acids long. The CDR3 spells CATSRPSGGRTDTQYF. The DNA of the CDR3 is TGTGCCACCAGCAGGCCTAGCGGGGGGCGCACAGATACGCAGTATTTT.

The chain combines TRBV19 with TRBJ2-6; weak D call: TRBD1 (5 bases). The CDR3 length is 19 residues. The V end was cut by 0 bases, the J end by 2 bases, with 17 bases between. Germline V gene data show CDR1 as LNHDA and CDR2 as SQIVND (reference sequence). The CDR3 sequence: CASSIDLGRGSTGANVLTF. The CDR3 region has the DNA TGTGCCAGTAGTATAGATCTAGGAAGGGGCTCTACTGGGGCCAACGTCCTGACTTTC.

The chain couples TRBV7-9 to TRBJ1-1, with 9 bases aligning to TRBD1. Germline V gene data show CDR1 as SEHNR and CDR2 as FQNEAQ (reference sequence). V lost 9 bases to trimming and J lost 7 bases; unmatched junction nucleotides: 18. This CDR3 has 16 amino acids. Here the CDR3 reads CASFRTPGQGVYEAFF. The DNA for the CDR3 is TGTGCCAGTTTTAGGACCCCGGGACAGGGTGTGTATGAAGCTTTCTTT. Looking up the rest from reference TRBV7-9 and TRBJ1-1 gives the full variable domain: DTGVSQNPRHKITKRGQNVTFRCDPISEHNRLYWYRQTLGQGPEFLTYFQNEAQLEKSRLLSDRFSAERPKGSFSTLEIQRTEQGDSAMYLCASFRTPGQGVYEAFFGQGTRLTVV.

This chain links TRBV2 with TRBJ2-1, with 7 bases that match TRBD1. V lost 6 bases and J lost 9; bases outside the gene matches: 11. CDR3 length: 14 amino acids. CDR1 SNHLY and CDR2 FYNNEI come from the germline V gene. Written as DNA, the CDR3 is TGTGCCAGCAGGGACCACAGGGGAAATGGTGAGCAGTTCTTC. Translated: CASRDHRGNGEQFF.

The chain employs TRBV5-3 and TRBJ2-5, with D possibly matching TRBD1 (5 bases). TRBV5-3 carries the ORF label, with uncertain function. Between the trimmed V and J ends, which lost 4 bases and 4 bases, there was a span of 20 bases. This CDR3 comprises 16 residues. The CDR3, as DNA: TGTGCCAGAAGCGCATGGGGCGGCGGTGACCCAGAGACCCAGTACTTC. This encodes CARSAWGGGDPETQYF.

The chain uses TRBV7-2 and TRBJ1-2; maybe TRBD1 (5 bases). V lost 5 bases to trimming and J lost 6 bases, with 22 bases between them. The germline gives CDR1 SGHTA, CDR2 FQGNSA. The CDR3 spans 16 residues. The chain's CDR3 is CASSRWSRGGANGYTF. CDR3 nucleotides: TGTGCCAGCAGCCGGTGGTCAAGGGGCGGGGCTAATGGCTACACCTTC. The whole variable domain, remainder taken from reference TRBV7-2 and TRBJ1-2, is GAGVSQSPSNKVTEKGKDVELRCDPISGHTALYWYRQSLGQGLEFLIYFQGNSAPDKSGLPSDRFSAERTGGSVSTLTIQRTQQEDSAVYLCASSRWSRGGANGYTFGSGTRLTVV.

The chain links TRBV4-2 to TRBJ2-7; 7 bases agree with TRBD1. The ends lost 4 bases at V and 3 bases at J; junction bases unmatched: 12. The CDR3 covers 16 residues. Per germline, CDR1 LGHNA and CDR2 YNFKEQ. In nucleotides, the CDR3 is TGTGCCAGCAGCCGACAGGGTGGGAAAACTAGCTACGAGCAGTACTTC. Protein product: CASSRQGGKTSYEQYF.